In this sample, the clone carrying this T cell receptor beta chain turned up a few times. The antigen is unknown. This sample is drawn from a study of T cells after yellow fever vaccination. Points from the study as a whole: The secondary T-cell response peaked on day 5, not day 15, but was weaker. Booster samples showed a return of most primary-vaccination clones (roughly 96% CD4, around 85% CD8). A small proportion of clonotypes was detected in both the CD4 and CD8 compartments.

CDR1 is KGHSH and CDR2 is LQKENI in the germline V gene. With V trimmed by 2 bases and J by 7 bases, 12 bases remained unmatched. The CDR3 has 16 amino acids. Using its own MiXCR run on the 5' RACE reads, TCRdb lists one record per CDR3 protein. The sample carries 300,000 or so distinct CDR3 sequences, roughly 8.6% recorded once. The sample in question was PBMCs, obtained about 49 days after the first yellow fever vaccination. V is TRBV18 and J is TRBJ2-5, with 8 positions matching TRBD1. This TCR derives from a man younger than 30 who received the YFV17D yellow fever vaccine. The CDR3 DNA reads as TGTGCCAGCTCACCAAGTGGACAGGGATTGTCGGCGACCCAGTACTTC. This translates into CASSPSGQGLSATQYF. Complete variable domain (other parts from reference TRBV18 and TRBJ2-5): NAGVMQNPRHLVRRRGQEARLRCSPMKGHSHVYWYRQLPEEGLKFMVYLQKENIIDESGMPKERFSAEFPKEGPSILRIQQVVRGDSAAYFCASSPSGQGLSATQYFGPGTRLLVL.